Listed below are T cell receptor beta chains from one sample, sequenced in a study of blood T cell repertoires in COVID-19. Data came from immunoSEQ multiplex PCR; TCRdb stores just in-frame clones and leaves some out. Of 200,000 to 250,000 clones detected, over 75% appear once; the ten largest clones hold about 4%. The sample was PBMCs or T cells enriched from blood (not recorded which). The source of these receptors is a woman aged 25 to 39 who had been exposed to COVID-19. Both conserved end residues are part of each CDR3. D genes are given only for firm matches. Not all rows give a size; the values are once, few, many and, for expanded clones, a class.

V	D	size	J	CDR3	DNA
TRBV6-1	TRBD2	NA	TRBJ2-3	CASSESGLAGGPRDTQYF	TGTGCCAGCAGTGAGTCGGGACTAGCGGGAGGGCCCAGGGATACGCAGTATTTT
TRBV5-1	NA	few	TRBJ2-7	CASSLVQGIFYEQYF	TGCGCCAGCAGCTTGGTTCAGGGGATTTTTTACGAGCAGTACTTC
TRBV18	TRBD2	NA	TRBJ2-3	CASSPSRTSGSGTDTQYF	TGTGCCAGCTCACCGAGCCGGACTAGCGGGAGTGGTACAGATACGCAGTATTTT
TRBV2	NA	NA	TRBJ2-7	CASSDPRTSYEQYF	TGTGCCAGCAGTGACCCTCGGACTTCCTACGAGCAGTACTTC
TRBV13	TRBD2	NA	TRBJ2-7	CASSLIGRASGSYEQYF	TGTGCCAGCAGCTTAATAGGGAGGGCTAGCGGGTCCTACGAGCAGTACTTC
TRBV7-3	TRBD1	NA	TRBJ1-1	CASSPGGLNTEAFF	TGTGCCAGCAGCCCAGGGGGGTTGAACACTGAAGCTTTCTTT
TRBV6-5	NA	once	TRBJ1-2	CASCGVKCYGYTF	TGTGCCAGCTGCGGTGTAAAATGCTATGGCTACACCTTC
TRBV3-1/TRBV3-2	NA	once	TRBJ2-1	CASSQDAPQNNEQFF	TGTGCCAGCAGCCAAGATGCGCCACAGAACAATGAGCAGTTCTTC
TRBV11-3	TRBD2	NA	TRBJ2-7	CASSFGAGSREQYF	TGTGCCAGCAGCTTCGGAGCGGGATCACGGGAGCAGTACTTC
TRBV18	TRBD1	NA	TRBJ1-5	CASSTGGADNQPQHF	TGTGCCAGCTCTACAGGGGGCGCAGACAATCAGCCCCAGCATTTT
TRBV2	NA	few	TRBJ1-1	CASSEAPGNTEAFF	TGTGCCAGCAGTGAAGCGCCCGGGAACACTGAAGCTTTCTTT
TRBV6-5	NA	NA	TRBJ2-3	CASSPSPSADTQYF	TGTGCCAGCAGTCCCTCCCCCTCCGCAGATACGCAGTATTTT
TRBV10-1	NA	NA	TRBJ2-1	CASSESGRIEQFF	TGCGCCAGCAGTGAGTCGGGGAGGATAGAGCAGTTCTTC
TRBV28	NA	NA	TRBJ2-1	CASSSDRSSYNEQFF	TGTGCCAGCAGCTCAGACAGGAGCTCCTACAATGAGCAGTTCTTC
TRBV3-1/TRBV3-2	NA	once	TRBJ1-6	CASSQEFRGVGVNSPLHF	TGTGCCAGCAGCCAAGAGTTTCGGGGGGTGGGAGTTAATTCACCCCTCCACTTT
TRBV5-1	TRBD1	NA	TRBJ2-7	CASSWSGTGYEQYF	TGCGCCAGCAGCTGGTCCGGGACAGGGTACGAGCAGTACTTC
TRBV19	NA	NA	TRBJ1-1	CASSPTGGGSMNTEAFF	TGTGCCAGTAGCCCGACGGGAGGGGGAAGTATGAACACTGAAGCTTTCTTT
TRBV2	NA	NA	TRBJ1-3	CASTLLQGHSGNTIYF	TGTGCCAGCACTCTATTACAGGGACACTCTGGAAACACCATATATTTT
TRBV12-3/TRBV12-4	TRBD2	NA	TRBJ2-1	CASMWGGEQFF	TGTGCCAGCATGTGGGGGGGTGAGCAGTTCTTC
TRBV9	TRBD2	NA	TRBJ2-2	CASSVATLRERTGELFF	TGTGCCAGCAGCGTAGCTACTCTGCGGGAGCGGACCGGGGAGCTGTTTTTT
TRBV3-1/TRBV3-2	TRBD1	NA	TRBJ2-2	CASSQDRGGRYTGELFF	TGTGCCAGCAGCCAAGATCGAGGGGGCAGGTACACCGGGGAGCTGTTTTTT
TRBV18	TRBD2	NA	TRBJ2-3	CASSPTSGSMDTQYF	TGTGCCAGCTCCCCGACTAGCGGGAGTATGGATACGCAGTATTTT
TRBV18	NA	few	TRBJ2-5	CASSPFLYSQETQYF	TGTGCCAGCTCACCATTTTTGTACTCACAAGAGACCCAGTACTTC
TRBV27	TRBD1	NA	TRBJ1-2	CASRNRGLNYGYTF	TGTGCCAGCCGGAACAGGGGCCTCAACTATGGCTACACCTTC
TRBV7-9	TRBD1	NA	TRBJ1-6	CASSLGTGMYSPLHF	TGTGCCAGCAGCCTCGGGACAGGGATGTATTCACCCCTCCACTTT
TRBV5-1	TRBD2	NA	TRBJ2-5	CASSAGLAGSVKETQYF	TGCGCCAGCAGCGCAGGACTAGCGGGATCTGTGAAAGAGACCCAGTACTTC
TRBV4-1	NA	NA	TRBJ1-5	CASSQDPSGQPQHF	TGCGCCAGCAGCCAAGATCCCTCAGGGCAGCCCCAGCATTTT
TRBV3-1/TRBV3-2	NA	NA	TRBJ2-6	CASSQVAGRPSGANVLTF	TGTGCCAGCAGCCAAGTCGCGGGACGGCCCTCTGGGGCCAACGTCCTGACTTTC
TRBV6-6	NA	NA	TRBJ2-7	CASSLRREQYF	TGTGCCAGCAGTCTCCGTCGGGAGCAGTACTTC
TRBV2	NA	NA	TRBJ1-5	CASSTPLGNQPQHF	TGTGCCAGCAGTACTCCGCTGGGCAATCAGCCCCAGCATTTT